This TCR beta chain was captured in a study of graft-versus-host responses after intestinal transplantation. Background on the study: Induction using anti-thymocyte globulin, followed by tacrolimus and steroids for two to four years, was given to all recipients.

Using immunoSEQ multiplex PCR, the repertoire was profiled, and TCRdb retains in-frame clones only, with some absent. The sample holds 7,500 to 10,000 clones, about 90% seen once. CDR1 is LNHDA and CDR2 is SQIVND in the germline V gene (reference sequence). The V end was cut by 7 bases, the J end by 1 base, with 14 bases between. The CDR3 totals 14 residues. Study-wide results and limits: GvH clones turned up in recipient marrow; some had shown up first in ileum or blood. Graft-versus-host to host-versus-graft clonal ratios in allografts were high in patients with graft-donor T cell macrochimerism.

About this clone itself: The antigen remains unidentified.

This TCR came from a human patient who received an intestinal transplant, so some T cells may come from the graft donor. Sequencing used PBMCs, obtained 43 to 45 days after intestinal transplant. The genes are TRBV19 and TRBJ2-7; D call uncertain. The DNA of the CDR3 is TGTGCCAGTAATTTGGGATTGCGGTCCTACGAGCAGTACTTC. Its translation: CASNLGLRSYEQYF.